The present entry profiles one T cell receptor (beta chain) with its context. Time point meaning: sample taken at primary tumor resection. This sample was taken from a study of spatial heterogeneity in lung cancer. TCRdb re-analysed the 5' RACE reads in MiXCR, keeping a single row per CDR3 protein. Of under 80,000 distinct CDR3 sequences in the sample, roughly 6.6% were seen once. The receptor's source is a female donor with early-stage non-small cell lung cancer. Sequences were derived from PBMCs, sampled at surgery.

Here the CDR3 reads CASSLGYRGGTGELFF. The CDR3 DNA sequence: TGTGCCAGCAGCTTAGGGTACAGGGGCGGCACCGGGGAGCTGTTTTTT. This chain connects TRBV7-6 to TRBJ2-2; 7 nucleotides align to TRBD1. Trimming cost V 1 base and J 4 bases; bases outside gene matches: 6. Germline V gene sequence: CDR1 SGHVS, CDR2 FNYEAQ. This CDR3 is built from 16 residues.